These 30 T cell receptor beta chains share one sample of origin, sequenced in a study of T cell changes during pregnancy in multiple sclerosis. Only in-frame clones appear in the TCRdb table, and some are missing; sequencing was by immunoSEQ multiplex PCR. The table lists around 60,000 clones, 90% to 97% of them singletons. The sample consisted of CD8+ T cells from peripheral blood mononuclear cells, taken after pregnancy. The receptors derive from a female donor with multiple sclerosis, enrolled in a pregnancy study.

In DNA, the CDR3 is TGTGCCTGGAGACCCCGTAGCTCCTACGAGCAGTACTTC. Amino acid sequence: CAWRPRSSYEQYF. The chain carries TRBV30 and TRBJ2-7; D is undetermined. With 3 bases removed from V and 0 bases from J, the gap between germline ends came to 9 bases. The V gene's germline CDR1 is GTSNPN and CDR2 SVGIG (reference sequence). The CDR3 totals 13 residues.

This sequence joins TRBV7-9 and TRBJ1-4; possibly TRBD1 for D (5 bases). V was pared by 5 bases and J by 8 bases, with 18 bases between. The CDR3 contains 15 residues. The germline gives CDR1 SEHNR, CDR2 FQNEAQ (reference sequence). The CDR3 DNA is TGTGCCAGCAGCGCCGCGGGGCCCAGCGGAGAAAAACTGTTTTTT. Its translation: CASSAAGPSGEKLFF.

V gene TRBV11-3 combines with J gene TRBJ1-1; no firm D call. The germline CDR1 and CDR2 sequences are SGHNT and YENEEA. CDR3 length: 15 amino acids. The V end was cut by 3 bases, the J end by 1 base, with 12 bases between. DNA of the CDR3: TGTGCCAGCAGCTTGCCCCGACGGGAGAACACTGAAGCTTTCTTT. It translates to CASSLPRRENTEAFF.

This chain joins TRBV5-3 and TRBJ2-1; D is possibly TRBD2 (7 bases). TRBV5-3 is an ORF, with its function uncertain. There are 15 residues in the CDR3. V shed 5 bases and J shed 0 bases, with 12 bases lying between them. CDR3 sequence (DNA): TGTGCCAGAAGGAGAGGGGGGGACTCCTACAATGAGCAGTTCTTC. Translating gives CARRRGGDSYNEQFF.

The rearrangement links TRBV4-1 to TRBJ1-5; weak D call: TRBD1 (6 bases). CDR3 length: 14 amino acids. Per germline, CDR1 MGHRA and CDR2 YSYEKL. The V end lost 1 base, the J end lost 3 bases, and 7 bases lay between the germline ends. In DNA form, the CDR3 reads TGCGCCAGCAGCCAAGCAGGGGTCAATCAGCCCCAGCATTTT. Amino acid sequence: CASSQAGVNQPQHF.

The chain joins TRBV4-1 to TRBJ2-7, with a possible D match to TRBD2 (6 bases). CDR3 size: 15 residues. V dropped 1 base and J dropped 2 bases, with 12 bases sitting between them. CDR1 is MGHRA, CDR2 YSYEKL, per germline. The CDR3 region has the DNA TGCGCCAGCAGCCAAGCCGGGACTGGGACCTACGAGCAGTACTTC. As protein: CASSQAGTGTYEQYF.

The chain recombines TRBV28 with TRBJ1-1; possible D gene TRBD1, 5 bases. The V gene lost 5 bases and the J gene lost 3 bases, with 22 bases spanning the gap. CDR1 and CDR2 (germline): MDHEN, SYDVKM. The CDR3 is 17 amino acids. CDR3 nucleotide sequence: TGTGCCAGCAGTATGGGACTCCTAAGGGGAGAGGACACTGAAGCTTTCTTT. Translation: CASSMGLLRGEDTEAFF.

The V call is TRBV4-3, the J call TRBJ2-3; TRBD2 matches at 16 bases. The J segment lost 3 bases and the V segment lost 4 bases, leaving 13 bases of the junction unmatched. Germline CDR1 LGHNA, CDR2 YSLEER. This CDR3 has 20 amino acids. CDR3 in DNA: TGCGCCAGCAGCCGATGGGGACTAGCGGGAGGGCCCGAGAGGACAGATACGCAGTATTTT. Amino acid sequence: CASSRWGLAGGPERTDTQYF.

The rearrangement links TRBV19 to TRBJ2-1; D is ambiguous. The CDR3 length is 13 residues. The germline V gene encodes CDR1 LNHDA and CDR2 SQIVND (reference sequence). Deletions cut 5 bases from V and 4 bases from J, with 9 bases between. In DNA, the CDR3 is TGTGCCAGTAGTGCGATAACTTACAATGAGCAGTTCTTC. Translation: CASSAITYNEQFF. Looking up the rest from reference TRBV19 and TRBJ2-1 gives the full variable domain: DGGITQSPKYLFRKEGQNVTLSCEQNLNHDAMYWYRQDPGQGLRLIYYSQIVNDFQKGDIAEGYSVSREKKESFPLTVTSAQKNPTAFYLCASSAITYNEQFFGPGTRLTVL.

The rearrangement links TRBV5-4 to TRBJ2-7; 7 bases are a match to TRBD1. V was pared by 4 bases and J by 2 bases, with 3 bases of the junction left unmatched. The CDR3 loop spans 13 amino acids. The germline CDR1 and CDR2 sequences are SGHNT and YYREEE (reference sequence). CDR3 nucleotide sequence: TGTGCCAGCAGCGAGGGGGCGGCCTACGAGCAGTACTTC. This translates into CASSEGAAYEQYF.

This clone was seen only once. CDR3 sequence: CASSLGASNEQFF. CDR3 sequence (DNA): TGTGCCAGCAGCTTGGGGGCGTCCAATGAGCAGTTCTTC. The chain links TRBV5-4 to TRBJ2-1; no clear D gene. From germline, CDR1 is SGHNT and CDR2 YYREEE (reference sequence). CDR3 length: 13 residues. The ends were cut back, 0 bases at V and 6 bases at J, with 7 bases in the middle.

The chain couples TRBV7-9 to TRBJ2-1, with 9 bases aligning to TRBD1. Germline CDR1 is SEHNR and CDR2 is FQNEAQ (reference sequence). The ends lost 5 bases at V and 5 bases at J; junction bases unmatched: 7. The CDR3 runs to 15 residues. Written as DNA, the CDR3 is TGTGCCAGCAGCACCGGGACAGGGATCGACAATGAGCAGTTCTTC. It is translated as CASSTGTGIDNEQFF.

The chain has TRBV19 and TRBJ2-3, with TRBD2 as a possible D gene (6 bases). V was cut by 5 bases and J by 0 bases, with 9 bases left in between. Germline assignment: CDR1 LNHDA and CDR2 SQIVND (reference sequence). CDR3 size: 14 residues. CDR3: CASSLGLSTDTQYF. The CDR3 bases are TGTGCCAGTAGTCTGGGACTTAGCACAGATACGCAGTATTTT.

The chain employs TRBV4-1 and TRBJ2-3; D unresolved. V gave up 0 bases and J gave up 0 bases, with 4 bases separating them. The germline gives CDR1 MGHRA, CDR2 YSYEKL. The CDR3 runs 14 residues. The CDR3 reads CASSQEGSTDTQYF. The DNA for the CDR3 is TGCGCCAGCAGCCAAGAGGGCAGCACAGATACGCAGTATTTT.

The gene calls are TRBV20-1 and TRBJ2-1; weak D call: TRBD2 (5 bases). In germline, CDR1 is DFQATT, CDR2 SNEGSKA (reference sequence). The CDR3 covers 11 residues. V was pared by 6 bases and J by 9 bases, with 12 bases between. This CDR3 reads CSAPLATEQFF. The CDR3 DNA follows: TGCAGTGCCCCATTAGCGACTGAGCAGTTCTTC.

This clone appeared once. V gene TRBV6-5 combines with J gene TRBJ2-7, with 10 bases matching TRBD2. Germline values: CDR1 MNHEY, CDR2 SVGAGI. After removal of 6 bases from V and 7 bases from J, the junction contained 6 bases not matched to a gene. This CDR3 contains 13 residues. The CDR3 loop is CASRLRLAGEQYF. CDR3 DNA sequence: TGTGCCAGCAGGCTAAGACTAGCGGGTGAGCAGTACTTC.

J is TRBJ2-1 and V is TRBV19, with 10 bases fitting TRBD2. In germline, CDR1 is LNHDA, CDR2 SQIVND (reference sequence). The CDR3 consists of 15 residues. V was clipped by 2 bases and J by 6 bases; unmatched bases: 4. This CDR3 reads CASSITSGNLNEQFF. The CDR3 bases are TGTGCCAGTAGTATAACTAGCGGGAATCTCAATGAGCAGTTCTTC. The full variable domain, completed using reference TRBV19 and TRBJ2-1, is DGGITQSPKYLFRKEGQNVTLSCEQNLNHDAMYWYRQDPGQGLRLIYYSQIVNDFQKGDIAEGYSVSREKKESFPLTVTSAQKNPTAFYLCASSITSGNLNEQFFGPGTRLTVL.

CDR3 nucleotides: TGTGCCAGTAGTACTGGACTAGCGGGATCGGGTGAGCAGTTCTTC. Its translation: CASSTGLAGSGEQFF. The rearrangement uses TRBV19 and TRBJ2-1; 12 nucleotides match TRBD2. The CDR3 is made up of 15 amino acids. Trimming at V came to 4 bases and at J to 9 bases, leaving 7 bases not matched to a gene. CDR1 LNHDA and CDR2 SQIVND come from the germline V gene (reference sequence).

V and J are TRBV7-9 and TRBJ1-1; D is perhaps TRBD1 (5 bases). Germline-derived CDR1 and CDR2 are SEHNR and FQNEAQ (reference sequence). The CDR3 contains 14 residues. Between the trimmed V and J ends, which lost 1 base and 6 bases, there was a span of 12 bases. The CDR3 bases are TGTGCCAGCAGCTTAGGGGGGGGGATCGCTGAAGCTTTCTTT. It is translated as CASSLGGGIAEAFF. Variable domain in full (rest from reference TRBV7-9 and TRBJ1-1): DTGVSQNPRHKITKRGQNVTFRCDPISEHNRLYWYRQTLGQGPEFLTYFQNEAQLEKSRLLSDRFSAERPKGSFSTLEIQRTEQGDSAMYLCASSLGGGIAEAFFGQGTRLTVV.

V and J are TRBV27 and TRBJ2-4; 7 nucleotides align to TRBD1. With 4 bases clipped from V and 7 bases from J, the junction kept 10 bases outside the gene matches. Germline V gene sequence: CDR1 MNHEY, CDR2 SMNVEV (reference sequence). The CDR3 runs 15 residues. CDR3 DNA: TGTGCCAGCAGTTCCAATCCAGGGGGTGGTAACATTCAGTACTTC. Amino acid sequence: CASSSNPGGGNIQYF.

The gene calls are TRBV27 and TRBJ2-7; D gene ambiguous. Trimming left V 5 bases short and J 3 bases short, with 20 bases between. CDR1 MNHEY and CDR2 SMNVEV come from the germline V gene (reference sequence). The CDR3 length is 16 residues. The chain's CDR3 is CASSLLPTDPGYEQYF. CDR3 nucleotide sequence: TGTGCCAGCAGTCTCCTCCCGACTGATCCGGGCTACGAGCAGTACTTC.

This chain uses TRBV7-2 with TRBJ2-7, with 7 nucleotides matching TRBD2. CDR1 is SGHTA, CDR2 FQGNSA, per germline. This CDR3 comprises 15 residues. Trimming removed 7 bases from V and 4 bases from J; junction bases left unmatched: 13. This CDR3 is CASTPPTSVGYEQYF. The CDR3 DNA reads TGTGCCAGCACCCCCCCCACTAGCGTGGGGTACGAGCAGTACTTC. The whole variable domain, filled in from reference TRBV7-2 and TRBJ2-7, reads GAGVSQSPSNKVTEKGKDVELRCDPISGHTALYWYRQSLGQGLEFLIYFQGNSAPDKSGLPSDRFSAERTGGSVSTLTIQRTQQEDSAVYLCASTPPTSVGYEQYFGPGTRLTVT.

The rearrangement links TRBV2 to TRBJ2-7; 13 positions match TRBD2. The germline V gene has CDR1 SNHLY and CDR2 FYNNEI. The CDR3 has 16 residues. V was clipped by 10 bases and J by 1 base; unmatched bases: 10. The CDR3 DNA follows: TGTGCCACCTTATCAGGGACTAGCGGGACTTCCTACGAGCAGTACTTC. Encoded protein: CATLSGTSGTSYEQYF.

The rearrangement uses TRBV9 and TRBJ2-5; no clear D gene. In germline, CDR1 is SGDLS, CDR2 YYNGEE. The length of the CDR3 is 15 residues. The V gene lost 0 bases and the J gene lost 3 bases, with 12 bases spanning the gap. The CDR3 DNA reads TGTGCCAGCAGCGTAGATGCCTACTCGGAAGAGACCCAGTACTTC. Encoded protein: CASSVDAYSEETQYF. The full variable domain, with the rest looked up from reference TRBV9 and TRBJ2-5, is DSGVTQTPKHLITATGQRVTLRCSPRSGDLSVYWYQQSLDQGLQFLIQYYNGEERAKGNILERFSAQQFPDLHSELNLSSLELGDSALYFCASSVDAYSEETQYFGPGTRLLVL.

The rearrangement joins TRBV27 to TRBJ2-5; 7 bases map to TRBD2. CDR1 and CDR2 (germline): MNHEY, SMNVEV (reference sequence). Trimming cost V 3 bases and J 4 bases; bases outside gene matches: 8. The CDR3 loop spans 15 amino acids. CDR3 sequence reads: CASSLSAGRGETQYF. The CDR3 coding sequence is TGTGCCAGCAGTTTGTCGGCAGGGAGGGGAGAGACCCAGTACTTC.

The chain combines TRBV19 with TRBJ1-1, with no clear D. The CDR3 runs to 14 residues. The V gene's germline CDR1 is LNHDA and CDR2 SQIVND (reference sequence). V lost 1 base to trimming and J lost 3 bases, with 9 bases between them. The CDR3 DNA reads TGTGCCAGTAGTATAGGGGAGGGTTACACTGAAGCTTTCTTT. As protein: CASSIGEGYTEAFF.

The chain has TRBV7-9 and TRBJ1-4; 8 bases map to TRBD1. Germline-derived CDR1 and CDR2 are SEHNR and FQNEAQ (reference sequence). The CDR3 extends over 14 amino acids. V was pared by 6 bases and J by 8 bases, with 8 bases of the junction left unmatched. CDR3 protein: CASRTTGEGEKLFF. CDR3 sequence (DNA): TGTGCCAGCAGGACGACAGGGGAGGGCGAAAAACTGTTTTTT.

The chain joins TRBV27 to TRBJ2-5; tentatively, D is TRBD1 (6 bases). Near its end, the DNA agrees better with TRBJ2-7, so the J call may be wrong. The CDR3 contains 14 residues. Germline CDR1 MNHEY, CDR2 SMNVEV (reference sequence). CDR3 in amino acids: CASSPLDRTYEQYF. The CDR3 region has the DNA TGTGCCAGCAGTCCCCTCGACAGGACCTACGAGCAGTACTTC.

The CDR3 region is CASSDSRNNEQFF. CDR3 coding DNA: TGTGCCAGCAGTGATTCGCGGAACAATGAGCAGTTCTTC. The chain recombines TRBV25-1 with TRBJ2-1; D not resolved. The V gene's germline CDR1 is MGHDK and CDR2 SYGVNS. CDR3 size: 13 residues. Between the trimmed V and J ends, which lost 3 bases and 5 bases, there was a span of 8 bases.

The V call is TRBV4-2, the J call TRBJ2-4; a weak D match, TRBD2 (6 bases). CDR1 is LGHNA and CDR2 is YNFKEQ in the germline V gene. Trimming removed 1 base at V and 8 bases at J, with 15 bases between. The CDR3 runs to 15 residues. The CDR3, as DNA: TGTGCCAGCAGCCAAGTCGCGGGGTCAAGGGACATTCAGTACTTC. This translates into CASSQVAGSRDIQYF.